Below are 29 T cell receptor beta chains sequenced from a single sample in a study of blood T cell repertoires in COVID-19. Generated by immunoSEQ multiplex PCR, the TCRdb table keeps only in-frame clones and is missing some. The sample lists around 260,000 clones; approximately 86% were seen once. The source material was peripheral blood. All receptors come from a man between 25 and 39 years old with active or convalescent COVID-19.

The rearrangement uses TRBV27 and TRBJ2-3; 7 bases line up with TRBD2. The germline gives CDR1 MNHEY, CDR2 SMNVEV (reference sequence). The CDR3 loop spans 16 amino acids. V lost 6 bases to trimming and J lost 3 bases; unmatched junction nucleotides: 12. The DNA of the CDR3 is TGTGCCAGCAGACCTAAATCTGGACTAGTAACAGATACGCAGTATTTT. Amino acid sequence: CASRPKSGLVTDTQYF.

The chain employs TRBV29-1 and TRBJ1-4, with D maybe TRBD1 (6 bases). V shed 7 bases and J shed 10 bases, with 16 bases lying between them. The CDR3 loop spans 12 amino acids. Germline loops: CDR1 SQVTM, CDR2 ANQGSEA. DNA of the CDR3: TGCAGCGCCTCGGGGGGCTATGGAAAACTGTTTTTT. It codes for CSASGGYGKLFF.

The J gene is TRBJ2-1, the V gene TRBV6-6; 7 bases match TRBD2. Germline V gene lookup returns CDR1 MNHNY and CDR2 SVGAGI (reference sequence). V dropped 5 bases and J dropped 9; count of bases not matched to a gene: 22. This CDR3 contains 18 residues. The CDR3 nucleotides read TGTGCCAGCAGTCCACTCTACTCCGGGACGGGGGGAGGGAGTGAGCAGTTCTTC. Its protein product is CASSPLYSGTGGGSEQFF.

The chain joins TRBV5-1 to TRBJ1-1, with 9 bases aligning to TRBD1. V lost 0 bases, J lost 5 bases, and 5 bases stayed unmatched. The CDR3 spans 15 residues. The germline V gene has CDR1 SGHRS and CDR2 YFSETQ. The CDR3 region has the DNA TGCGCCAGCAGCTTGGCGCGGACAGGGGTTACTGAAGCTTTCTTT. Encoded protein: CASSLARTGVTEAFF.

This rearrangement joins TRBV7-9 to TRBJ1-1, with D perhaps TRBD1 (5 bases). The CDR3 covers 14 residues. Deletions cut 5 bases from V and 0 bases from J, with 10 bases between. Germline CDR1 reads SEHNR; CDR2 reads FQNEAQ (reference sequence). CDR3 in DNA: TGTGCCAGCAGCAAGCCGACAGTGAACACTGAAGCTTTCTTT. Its protein is CASSKPTVNTEAFF.

The chain joins TRBV3-1 (or the pseudogene TRBV3-2) to TRBJ2-7; 9 bases align to TRBD1. The CDR3 totals 17 residues. Germline V lookup: CDR1 LGHDT, CDR2 YNNKEL (reference sequence). V trimming: 1 base; J trimming: 5 bases; junction bases outside the gene matches: 12. In DNA, the CDR3 is TGTGCCAGCAGCCAAGTGGCCCCGGACAGGGGTCCCCACGAGCAGTACTTC. As protein: CASSQVAPDRGPHEQYF.

V is TRBV7-9 and J is TRBJ1-2, with D possibly matching TRBD1 (6 bases). CDR1 and CDR2 (germline): SEHNR, FQNEAQ (reference sequence). This CDR3 comprises 13 residues. The germline V and J ends were trimmed by 3 bases and 6 bases, with 11 bases remaining between them. This chain's CDR3 is CASSFLGANGYTF. The CDR3 region has the DNA TGTGCCAGCAGCTTCTTGGGGGCAAATGGCTACACCTTC.

This chain links TRBV2 with TRBJ1-3; D remains unclear. CDR3 length: 14 amino acids. Trimming left V 10 bases short and J 2 bases short, with 15 bases between. Germline CDR1 SNHLY, CDR2 FYNNEI. CDR3 nucleotides: TGTGCCATTACAATTTCCGGGACTGGAAACACCATATATTTT. Protein: CAITISGTGNTIYF.

This chain uses TRBV29-1 with TRBJ2-1; 8 bases agree with TRBD2. The germline CDR1 and CDR2 sequences are SQVTM and ANQGSEA. The junction had 5 bases not matched to a gene; V was cut back by 5 bases and J by 2 bases. CDR3 length equals 14 residues. The DNA of the CDR3 is TGCAGCGTTCAATCGGGGGGGCCCTACAATGAGCAGTTCTTC. Translated: CSVQSGGPYNEQFF.

This chain uses TRBV25-1 with TRBJ1-3; tentatively, D is TRBD1 (5 bases). This CDR3 spans 18 amino acids. V lost 5 bases to trimming and J lost 0 bases, with 20 bases between them. Germline CDR1 MGHDK, CDR2 SYGVNS. CDR3 bases: TGTGCCAGCAGTTTTACCGGAGGGGCCCCGAGCTCTGGAAACACCATATATTTT. It encodes CASSFTGGAPSSGNTIYF.

The genes are TRBV10-3 and TRBJ1-2; TRBD1 aligns across 9 bases. Trimming took 6 bases from V and 6 from J; bases not matched to a gene: 2. Germline V gene data show CDR1 as ENHRY and CDR2 as SYGVKD. This CDR3 region has 12 residues. The CDR3 reads CAIRGTGNGYTF. The CDR3 nucleotides are TGTGCCATCAGGGGGACAGGGAATGGCTACACCTTC.

This chain links TRBV9 with TRBJ1-4; the D gene is possibly TRBD1 (5 bases). The CDR3 consists of 14 residues. Trimming removed 7 bases at V and 0 bases at J, with 10 bases between. Germline CDR1 is SGDLS and CDR2 is YYNGEE. CDR3 sequence reads: CASGAGTTNEKLFF. The CDR3 bases are TGTGCCAGCGGGGCGGGGACAACTAATGAAAAACTGTTTTTT.

The V and J genes are TRBV19 and TRBJ2-1, with D perhaps matching TRBD1 (5 bases). Trimming removed 3 bases from V and 0 bases from J, with 9 bases in between. Germline assignment: CDR1 LNHDA and CDR2 SQIVND (reference sequence). The CDR3 length is 15 residues. The CDR3 sequence is CASSILQDSYNEQFF. CDR3 bases: TGTGCCAGTAGTATCCTACAGGACTCCTACAATGAGCAGTTCTTC.

The chain recombines TRBV9 with TRBJ2-1; D not resolved. The CDR3 is made up of 15 amino acids. V lost 0 bases to trimming and J lost 9 bases, with 16 bases between them. Per the germline V gene, CDR1 is SGDLS and CDR2 is YYNGEE. The CDR3 sequence is CASSVGLGSSGEQFF. The CDR3 nucleotides read TGTGCCAGCAGCGTAGGGTTAGGTAGCTCCGGTGAGCAGTTCTTC. Filled out from reference TRBV9 and TRBJ2-1, the complete variable domain reads DSGVTQTPKHLITATGQRVTLRCSPRSGDLSVYWYQQSLDQGLQFLIQYYNGEERAKGNILERFSAQQFPDLHSELNLSSLELGDSALYFCASSVGLGSSGEQFFGPGTRLTVL.

This clone was seen only once. This chain links TRBV7-6 with TRBJ2-3, with unresolved D. Germline V gives CDR1 SGHVS, CDR2 FNYEAQ. Trimming took 5 bases from V and 3 from J, leaving 21 bases between them. The CDR3 is 17 residues long. CDR3 bases: TGTGCCAGCAGCGTCGGCGCCGGTGGGCAATGGACAGATACGCAGTATTTT. It yields the protein CASSVGAGGQWTDTQYF.

This sequence joins TRBV15 and TRBJ2-1; 10 bases agree with TRBD2. V lost 5 bases to trimming and J lost 1 base; unmatched junction nucleotides: 8. The germline CDR1 and CDR2 sequences are LNHNV and YYDKDF (reference sequence). This CDR3 region has 17 residues. The CDR3 DNA reads TGTGCCACCAGCGAAGCGGGGGGGCTCCCTTCCTACAATGAGCAGTTCTTC. Translation gives CATSEAGGLPSYNEQFF.

This clone was found a few times. This chain links TRBV3-1 (or the pseudogene TRBV3-2) with TRBJ1-3, with TRBD1 identical over 7 bases. J gave up 0 bases and V 6 bases, and 8 bases lay outside the gene matches. This CDR3 is 16 amino acids long. Germline V gives CDR1 LGHDT, CDR2 YNNKEL (reference sequence). The CDR3 protein is CASRNRDSSSGNTIYF. The DNA of the CDR3 is TGTGCCAGCAGGAACCGGGACAGCAGCTCTGGAAACACCATATATTTT.

J is TRBJ2-3 and V is TRBV19; 7 nucleotides align to TRBD2. From germline, CDR1 is LNHDA and CDR2 SQIVND (reference sequence). The CDR3 is 17 residues long. V lost 3 bases, J lost 7 bases, and 16 bases stayed unmatched. The CDR3 here is CASSIPNSGGTQNTQYF. The CDR3 DNA reads TGTGCCAGTAGTATCCCCAACTCGGGGGGAACTCAGAATACGCAGTATTTT. The whole variable domain, remainder taken from reference TRBV19 and TRBJ2-3, is DGGITQSPKYLFRKEGQNVTLSCEQNLNHDAMYWYRQDPGQGLRLIYYSQIVNDFQKGDIAEGYSVSREKKESFPLTVTSAQKNPTAFYLCASSIPNSGGTQNTQYFGPGTRLTVL.

The J gene is TRBJ1-1, the V gene TRBV18; no definite D call. Trimming shortened V by 4 bases and J by 7 bases, and 16 bases separated the two germline ends. CDR1 is KGHSH, CDR2 LQKENI, per germline. The CDR3 loop spans 14 amino acids. The CDR3 sequence is CASSQNLQRYEAFF. The CDR3 coding sequence is TGTGCCAGCTCACAGAACTTACAGCGGTATGAAGCTTTCTTT.

This clone was found once. This sequence joins TRBV29-1 and TRBJ1-1; TRBD1 is a possible D gene (5 bases). Germline CDR1 is SQVTM and CDR2 is ANQGSEA. V was trimmed by 6 bases and J by 1 base, leaving 12 bases between them. The CDR3 is 13 amino acids. The CDR3 is CSVTRGGNTEAFF. The CDR3 DNA follows: TGCAGCGTAACCCGGGGGGGGAACACTGAAGCTTTCTTT.

The chain joins TRBV5-4 to TRBJ2-7; TRBD2 agrees at 10 bases. The CDR3 is 15 residues long. V was clipped by 4 bases and J by 2 bases; unmatched bases: 6. The V gene's germline CDR1 is SGHNT and CDR2 YYREEE (reference sequence). CDR3 sequence reads: CASSPSGGRAYEQYF. The CDR3 DNA reads as TGTGCCAGCAGCCCTAGCGGGGGTCGCGCCTACGAGCAGTACTTC. The whole variable domain, remainder taken from reference TRBV5-4 and TRBJ2-7, is ETGVTQSPTHLIKTRGQQVTLRCSSQSGHNTVSWYQQALGQGPQFIFQYYREEENGRGNFPPRFSGLQFPNYSSELNVNALELDDSALYLCASSPSGGRAYEQYFGPGTRLTVT.

J is TRBJ2-1 and V is TRBV4-3; tentatively, D is TRBD2 (5 bases). From germline, CDR1 is LGHNA and CDR2 YSLEER. This CDR3 comprises 14 residues. The ends were cut back, 0 bases at V and 4 bases at J, with 7 bases in the middle. The CDR3 bases are TGCGCCAGCAGCCAAGAAAGGAGGTACAATGAGCAGTTCTTC. This translates into CASSQERRYNEQFF.

V usage is TRBV24-1 and J usage is TRBJ2-2; TRBD1 is a possible D gene (5 bases). The CDR3 length is 14 residues. The V end lost 6 bases, the J end lost 3 bases, and 10 bases lay between the germline ends. CDR1 and CDR2 from the germline V gene are KGHDR and SFDVKD. The CDR3 protein is CATSSTVDTGELFF. DNA of the CDR3: TGTGCCACCAGTTCGACAGTGGACACCGGGGAGCTGTTTTTT.

The chain couples TRBV9 to TRBJ1-4; 9 bases match TRBD1. Germline trimming cut 3 bases from V and 8 bases from J; bases unmatched to any gene: 5. This CDR3 has 14 residues. Per germline, CDR1 SGDLS and CDR2 YYNGEE. The CDR3 nucleotides are TGTGCCAGCAGCGCCGGGACAGGGACAGAAAAACTGTTTTTT. Its translation: CASSAGTGTEKLFF.

This clone was picked up one time. The chain employs TRBV2 and TRBJ1-4; no definite D call. The ends were cut back, 0 bases at V and 11 bases at J, with 7 bases in the middle. The CDR3 extends over 12 amino acids. Germline V lookup: CDR1 SNHLY, CDR2 FYNNEI. The CDR3 protein is CASSEATEKLFF. The CDR3 bases are TGTGCCAGCAGTGAAGCAACAGAGAAACTGTTTTTT.

The J gene is TRBJ2-3, the V gene TRBV9, with TRBD2 matching 11 bases. V dropped 3 bases and J dropped 2; count of bases not matched to a gene: 8. The CDR3 is 17 amino acids. In germline, CDR1 is SGDLS, CDR2 YYNGEE. CDR3 DNA sequence: TGTGCCAGCAGCGCCATCCTAGCGGGGGGCACCACAGATACGCAGTATTTT. Translating it yields CASSAILAGGTTDTQYF.

This clone was counted only a few times. V and J are TRBV5-6 and TRBJ1-1; TRBD1 is a possible D gene (5 bases). V lost 3 bases and J lost 5, with 11 bases in between. Per germline, CDR1 SGHDT and CDR2 YYEEEE. The CDR3 loop spans 13 amino acids. Written as DNA, the CDR3 is TGTGCCAGCAGCTGGGGCCGAGATACTGAAGCTTTCTTT. Amino acids: CASSWGRDTEAFF.

The chain carries TRBV24-1 and TRBJ2-3; 8 bases map to TRBD1. The CDR3 is made up of 15 amino acids. Trimming took 5 bases from V and 3 from J; bases not matched to a gene: 6. CDR1 is KGHDR, CDR2 SFDVKD, per germline. For the CDR3, the DNA is TGTGCCACCAGTGGTGCAGGGGGCGCAACAGATACGCAGTATTTT. It specifies CATSGAGGATDTQYF.

This chain connects TRBV7-9 to TRBJ1-1; D remains ambiguous. This CDR3 spans 14 amino acids. Germline loops: CDR1 SEHNR, CDR2 FQNEAQ (reference sequence). V lost 7 bases and J lost 1, with 13 bases in between. Written as DNA, the CDR3 is TGTGCCAGCACCCTCAATCTCGGGAACACTGAAGCTTTCTTT. Protein: CASTLNLGNTEAFF.